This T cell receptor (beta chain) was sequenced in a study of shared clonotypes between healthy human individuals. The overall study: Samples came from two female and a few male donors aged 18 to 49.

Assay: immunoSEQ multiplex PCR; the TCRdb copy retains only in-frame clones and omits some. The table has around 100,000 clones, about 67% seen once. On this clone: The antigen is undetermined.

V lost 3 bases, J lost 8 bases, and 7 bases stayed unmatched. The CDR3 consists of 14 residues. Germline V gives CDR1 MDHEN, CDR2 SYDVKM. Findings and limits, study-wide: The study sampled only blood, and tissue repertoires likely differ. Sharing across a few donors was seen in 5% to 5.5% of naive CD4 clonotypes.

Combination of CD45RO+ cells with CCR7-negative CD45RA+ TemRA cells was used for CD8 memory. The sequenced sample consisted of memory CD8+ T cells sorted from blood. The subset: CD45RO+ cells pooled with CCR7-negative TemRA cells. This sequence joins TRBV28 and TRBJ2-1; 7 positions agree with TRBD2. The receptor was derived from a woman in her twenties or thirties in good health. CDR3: CASSLDGGGDEQFF. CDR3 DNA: TGTGCCAGCAGTTTGGATGGCGGGGGTGATGAGCAGTTCTTC.